These 14 T cell receptor beta chains originate from one sample sequenced in a study of T cells in Graves' hyperthyroidism and ophthalmopathy. TCR beta CDR3 region amplification was performed from RNA transcripts. The HTBI set primed first-round TCR CDR3 RT-PCR. TCRdb passed the multiplex PCR reads through MiXCR, listing each CDR3 protein once. This sample carries about 690,000 distinct CDR3 sequences, roughly 17% of them seen once, and the ten largest clones take about a sixth. Sequenced material: blood. These receptors all stem from a man aged 50 to 59 with Graves' hyperthyroidism.

V usage is TRBV4-3 and J usage is TRBJ2-5; D could derive from TRBD1 or TRBD2 (5 bases each). Germline assignment: CDR1 LGHNA and CDR2 YSLEER. Trimming stripped 4 bases from V and 1 base from J, with 19 bases between. The CDR3 runs to 17 residues. CDR3 DNA: TGCGCCAGCAGCCTAGGTGGTGCGTGGGGGATCCAAGAGACCCAGTACTTC. Its protein is CASSLGGAWGIQETQYF.

This clonotype was seen many times. The J gene is TRBJ2-7, the V gene TRBV29-1; perhaps TRBD2 as D (6 bases). CDR1 is SQVTM and CDR2 is ANQGSEA in the germline V gene. V lost 1 base and J lost 2, with 6 bases in between. There are 12 residues in the CDR3. CDR3 nucleotide sequence: TGCAGCGTTGAAGCGGGGGCCTACGAGCAGTACTTC. The encoded protein is CSVEAGAYEQYF.

V and J are TRBV20-1 and TRBJ2-4; tentative D call: TRBD1 (7 bases). Between the trimmed V and J ends, which lost 6 bases and 6 bases, there was a span of 15 bases. Germline-derived CDR1 and CDR2 are DFQATT and SNEGSKA (reference sequence). The CDR3 is 13 residues long. CDR3 sequence reads: CSARGQGGNIQYF. The CDR3 coding sequence is TGCAGTGCCAGGGGTCAGGGGGGAAACATTCAGTACTTC.

The table lists this clonotype with a few counts. V gene TRBV30 combines with J gene TRBJ2-1; 10 bases agree with TRBD2. The V and J ends lost 3 bases and 2 bases, in that order; junction bases with no gene match: 19. Germline V CDR1 and CDR2: GTSNPN, SVGIG (reference sequence). The CDR3 runs to 20 residues. CDR3 bases: TGTGCCTGGAGAAAAACCGCCGGGACTAGCGCCGGGAGCGCCTACAATGAGCAGTTCTTC. Its translation: CAWRKTAGTSAGSAYNEQFF. Based on the CDR3 plus reference TRBV30 and TRBJ2-1, the full variable domain is SQTIHQWPATLVQPVGSPLSLECTVEGTSNPNLYWYRQAAGRGLQLLFYSVGIGQISSEVPQNLSASRPQDRQFILSSKKLLLSDSGFYLCAWRKTAGTSAGSAYNEQFFGPGTRLTVL.

There are a few counts of this clonotype. The chain is built from TRBV30 and TRBJ2-1; 13 bases align to TRBD2. V lost 0 bases and J lost 5; bases outside the gene matches: 1. CDR1 and CDR2 from the germline V gene are GTSNPN and SVGIG (reference sequence). There are 15 residues in the CDR3. The CDR3 reads CAWSVGLAGDNEQFF. The CDR3 coding sequence is TGTGCCTGGAGTGTAGGACTAGCGGGGGACAATGAGCAGTTCTTC.

This clonotype showed up just a few times. The gene calls are TRBV6-8 and TRBJ2-1; TRBD2 agrees at 11 bases. V gave up 5 bases and J gave up 4 bases; unmatched junction bases: 7. Germline V CDR1 and CDR2: MNHGY, SAAAGT. This CDR3 region has 16 residues. CDR3 nucleotides: TGTGCCAGCAGTCACAAGGGACTAGCGGAATACAATGAGCAGTTCTTC. The encoded protein is CASSHKGLAEYNEQFF.

The J gene is TRBJ2-7, the V gene TRBV18, with 10 bases matching TRBD2. The CDR3 sequence is 15 residues long. With 2 bases clipped from V and 5 bases from J, the junction kept 6 bases outside the gene matches. Looked up from germline, CDR1 is KGHSH and CDR2 is LQKENI. The CDR3 protein is CASSPTPLAGDEQYF. CDR3 nucleotide sequence: TGTGCCAGCTCACCAACTCCCCTAGCGGGAGACGAGCAGTACTTC.

This clonotype was seen only a few times. The chain couples TRBV19 to TRBJ2-1; 10 bases map to TRBD2. V was pared by 2 bases and J by 10 bases, with 8 bases of the junction left unmatched. The CDR3 totals 15 residues. Per germline, CDR1 LNHDA and CDR2 SQIVND (reference sequence). This chain's CDR3 is CASSIRLAGVLEQFF. The DNA for the CDR3 is TGTGCCAGTAGTATAAGGCTAGCGGGAGTCTTGGAGCAGTTCTTC.

This clonotype came up once. J is TRBJ2-1 and V is TRBV24-1, with 8 bases lining up with TRBD1. Looked up from germline, CDR1 is KGHDR and CDR2 is SFDVKD. This CDR3 has 17 residues. The J segment lost 5 bases and the V segment lost 5 bases, leaving 13 bases of the junction unmatched. The CDR3 reads CATSAMAGTGTNNEQFF. DNA for the CDR3: TGTGCCACCAGTGCCATGGCTGGGACAGGCACCAACAATGAGCAGTTCTTC.

A remark on this clonotype: A read error may explain this, as a much larger clone is one base away. V usage is TRBV27 and J usage is TRBJ2-1; 9 bases are shared with TRBD2. Per the germline V gene, CDR1 is MNHEY and CDR2 is SMNVEV (reference sequence). The CDR3 loop spans 17 amino acids. J gave up 7 bases and V 3 bases, and 13 bases lay outside the gene matches. CDR3 in amino acids: CASSLPGGRAGRNEQFF. Written as DNA, the CDR3 is TGTGCCAGCAGTTTGCCCGGCGGGAGGGCAGGCAGGAATGAGCAGTTCTTC.

In its sample, this clonotype was seen a few times. J is TRBJ1-1 and V is TRBV6-5; TRBD1 might be the D (5 bases). The CDR3 loop spans 15 amino acids. CDR1 is MNHEY, CDR2 SVGAGI, per germline. Trimming stripped 0 bases from V and 0 bases from J, with 8 bases between. As DNA, the CDR3 is TGTGCCAGCAGTTACTCGGGGCTATTGAACACTGAAGCTTTCTTT. Translated: CASSYSGLLNTEAFF.

Ten or more counts support this clonotype. The chain has TRBV2 and TRBJ2-7; 12 nucleotides align to TRBD2. The CDR3 sequence is 15 residues long. The V gene's germline CDR1 is SNHLY and CDR2 FYNNEI. V dropped 6 bases and J dropped 1; count of bases not matched to a gene: 4. In nucleotides, the CDR3 is TGTGCCAGCAGCGAGACTAGCGGGAGATCCTACGAGCAGTACTTC. Translated, it gives CASSETSGRSYEQYF. The variable domain in full, completed from reference TRBV2 and TRBJ2-7, reads EPEVTQTPSHQVTQMGQEVILRCVPISNHLYFYWYRQILGQKVEFLVSFYNNEISEKSEIFDDQFSVERPDGSNFTLKIRSTKLEDSAMYFCASSETSGRSYEQYFGPGTRLTVT.

There are many counts of this clonotype. The chain carries TRBV19 and TRBJ2-1, with TRBD2 matching over 12 bases. Trimming removed 5 bases from V and 9 bases from J; junction bases left unmatched: 8. The length of the CDR3 is 15 residues. Germline lookup yields CDR1 LNHDA and CDR2 SQIVND (reference sequence). The chain's CDR3 is CASSSGRLAGVEQFF. CDR3 sequence (DNA): TGTGCCAGTAGTTCAGGCCGACTAGCGGGAGTTGAGCAGTTCTTC.

This clonotype was counted a single time. A read error may produce the germline difference seen at one junction end. This chain joins TRBV4-1 and TRBJ1-2; TRBD1 might be the D (5 bases). The CDR3 spans 12 residues. CDR1 and CDR2 (germline): MGHRA, YSYEKL. The CDR3, as DNA: TGTGCCAGCAGCCAATTAGGGGTTGGCTACACCTTC. It is translated as CASSQLGVGYTF.